The next 24 T cell receptor beta chains were all read from a single sample in a study of T cell repertoires in cytomegalovirus infection. MiXCR, applied by TCRdb to the reads, yields one record per CDR3 protein. This table holds some 900,000 distinct CDR3 sequences, 30% to 35% found once. What these receptors recognize is not known. The sequencing here drew on cultured CD8+ T cells from PBMCs, taken from culture after CMV antigen stimulation. These receptors originate from a human donor in good health (CMV status not recorded). Some clones in this sample may be carry-over from other donors' samples.

This rearrangement joins TRBV5-6 to TRBJ1-2, with D maybe TRBD1 (5 bases). V was cut by 4 bases and J by 8 bases, with 15 bases left in between. Per germline, CDR1 SGHDT and CDR2 YYEEEE. CDR3 length equals 13 residues. CDR3 sequence reads: CASSPPRGGGYTF. CDR3 in DNA: TGTGCCAGCAGCCCGCCTCGTGGGGGGGGCTACACCTTC.

The chain links TRBV4-1 to TRBJ2-3; D call uncertain. CDR1 and CDR2 (germline): MGHRA, YSYEKL. Trimming took off 1 base at V and 1 base at J, with 6 bases between the two ends. This CDR3 has 14 amino acids. The CDR3 sequence: CASSQVTGTDTQYF. CDR3 nucleotide sequence: TGCGCCAGCAGCCAAGTAACTGGCACAGATACGCAGTATTTT.

The V gene is TRBV7-6, the J gene TRBJ2-1; either TRBD1 or TRBD2 may supply D (5 bases each). CDR1 and CDR2 from the germline V gene are SGHVS and FNYEAQ. V was shortened by 4 bases and J by 5 bases, with 9 bases between the two germline ends. The CDR3 is 13 amino acids. CDR3 amino acids: CASSWDANNEQFF. The CDR3 nucleotides are TGTGCCAGCAGCTGGGACGCAAACAATGAGCAGTTCTTC.

The V and J genes are TRBV27 and TRBJ1-4; 7 bases are shared with TRBD1. J gave up 4 bases and V 4 bases, and 6 bases lay outside the gene matches. The CDR3 is made up of 15 amino acids. Germline-derived CDR1 and CDR2 are MNHEY and SMNVEV (reference sequence). Written as DNA, the CDR3 is TGTGCCAGCAGTTCCCGCGGGACAGATAATGAAAAACTGTTTTTT. It codes for CASSSRGTDNEKLFF. Complete variable domain (other parts from reference TRBV27 and TRBJ1-4): EAQVTQNPRYLITVTGKKLTVTCSQNMNHEYMSWYRQDPGLGLRQIYYSMNVEVTDKGDVPEGYKVSRKEKRNFPLILESPSPNQTSLYFCASSSRGTDNEKLFFGSGTQLSVL.

This clonotype was seen only a few times. The rearrangement joins TRBV6-1 to TRBJ1-2; D gene uncertain. There are 14 residues in the CDR3. Trimming left V 6 bases short and J 7 bases short, with 18 bases between. The germline gives CDR1 MNHNS, CDR2 SASEGT. The CDR3 DNA is TGTGCCAGCAGCGTAAACGATGGGAATCGTGGCTACACCTTC. Its protein is CASSVNDGNRGYTF.

This clonotype has only a few counts. This chain links TRBV19 with TRBJ1-6; D gene ambiguous. V lost 2 bases to trimming and J lost 7 bases, with 6 bases between them. This CDR3 is built from 13 residues. Germline V gene data show CDR1 as LNHDA and CDR2 as SQIVND (reference sequence). This CDR3 reads CASSITWNSPLHF. The CDR3 region has the DNA TGTGCCAGTAGTATAACCTGGAATTCACCCCTCCACTTT. Based on the CDR3 plus reference TRBV19 and TRBJ1-6, the full variable domain is DGGITQSPKYLFRKEGQNVTLSCEQNLNHDAMYWYRQDPGQGLRLIYYSQIVNDFQKGDIAEGYSVSREKKESFPLTVTSAQKNPTAFYLCASSITWNSPLHFGNGTRLTVT.

Details on this clonotype: A read error may produce the germline difference seen at one junction end. The rearrangement joins TRBV5-1 to TRBJ2-5; D gene unclear. CDR3 length equals 18 residues. Germline V lookup: CDR1 SGHRS, CDR2 YFSETQ. The chain's CDR3 is CTSSSGPRPTVYQETQYF. The CDR3 region has the DNA TGCACCAGCAGCTCCGGACCCCGTCCGACGGTGTACCAAGAGACCCAGTACTTC.

This clonotype was recorded a few times. The chain is built from TRBV7-2 and TRBJ1-2, with 7 bases identical to TRBD1. Germline V gene sequence: CDR1 SGHTA, CDR2 FQGNSA. This CDR3 is 15 amino acids long. Unmatched junction bases numbered 6, after V lost 1 base and J lost 4 bases. The DNA for the CDR3 is TGTGCCAGCAGCTTAGGGAAAGGGGGCGGCTATGGCTACACCTTC. Amino acid sequence: CASSLGKGGGYGYTF.

The chain carries TRBV20-1 and TRBJ2-7; D gene ambiguous. The germline CDR1 and CDR2 sequences are DFQATT and SNEGSKA (reference sequence). The CDR3 covers 13 residues. V lost 7 bases, J lost 0 bases, and 13 bases lay in between. The CDR3 coding sequence is TGCAGTGTAAGACGGAAGAGCTCCTACGAGCAGTACTTC. The encoded protein is CSVRRKSSYEQYF.

The chain employs TRBV27 and TRBJ1-5, with D unclear. CDR3 length: 14 amino acids. V was shortened by 5 bases and J by 5 bases, with 13 bases between the two germline ends. CDR1 and CDR2 from the germline V gene are MNHEY and SMNVEV (reference sequence). The CDR3 DNA follows: TGTGCCAGCAGTCCCTCGGGCACGCATCAGCCCCAGCATTTT. Amino acid sequence: CASSPSGTHQPQHF.

About this clonotype: One junction end disagrees with the germline gene, perhaps due to a read error. This sequence joins TRBV27 and TRBJ2-3, with 11 bases identical to TRBD2. Germline loops: CDR1 MNHEY, CDR2 SMNVEV (reference sequence). The CDR3 runs 18 residues. In DNA form, the CDR3 reads TGTGCCAACAGTTTGTGGCTAGCGGGGGGAGGCGGCACAGATACGCAGTATTTT. Protein sequence: CANSLWLAGGGGTDTQYF.

The chain's CDR3 is CASSPDRDSNEQFF. For the CDR3, the DNA is TGTGCCAGCAGTCCCGACAGGGATAGCAATGAGCAGTTCTTC. V and J are TRBV27 and TRBJ2-1; TRBD1 matches 7 bases. With 5 bases clipped from V and 6 bases from J, the junction kept 7 bases outside the gene matches. CDR3 length: 14 amino acids. The germline V gene has CDR1 MNHEY and CDR2 SMNVEV (reference sequence).

The V call is TRBV9, the J call TRBJ1-2; 7 positions match TRBD1. Germline CDR1 and CDR2: SGDLS and YYNGEE. V lost 7 bases and J lost 4; bases outside the gene matches: 13. The CDR3 has 15 amino acids. This CDR3 is CASLSHTGEGYGYTF. The CDR3 DNA follows: TGTGCCAGCCTCAGCCACACAGGGGAGGGCTATGGCTACACCTTC.

At least ten counts were recorded for this clonotype. The V and J genes are TRBV7-8 and TRBJ1-1; D not certain. V was shortened by 1 base and J by 6 bases, with 21 bases between the two germline ends. This CDR3 is built from 17 residues. CDR1 and CDR2 from the germline V gene are SGHVS and FQNEAQ. CDR3 in amino acids: CASSLVSSPRWLAEAFF. Written as DNA, the CDR3 is TGTGCCAGCAGCTTAGTATCCTCACCGAGGTGGTTGGCTGAAGCTTTCTTT.

The CDR3 region has the DNA TGTGCCAGCAGCACCTTTTCCGAGGGAAGCACAGATACGCAGTATTTT. Residues: CASSTFSEGSTDTQYF. V is TRBV7-9 and J is TRBJ2-3; a possible D gene is TRBD2 (5 bases). There are 16 residues in the CDR3. Trimming removed 5 bases at V and 0 bases at J, with 15 bases between. Germline V gene data show CDR1 as SEHNR and CDR2 as FQNEAQ (reference sequence).

This chain links TRBV6-6 with TRBJ1-2; D is unresolved. CDR1 and CDR2 (germline): MNHNY, SVGAGI (reference sequence). The CDR3 is made up of 17 amino acids. The germline V and J ends were trimmed by 2 bases and 0 bases, with 16 bases remaining between them. The CDR3 spells CASSYTGPGLANYGYTF. CDR3 sequence (DNA): TGTGCCAGCAGTTACACGGGCCCGGGGTTAGCTAACTATGGCTACACCTTC.

This clonotype was seen a few times. This chain joins TRBV11-2 and TRBJ2-3, with D perhaps TRBD1 or TRBD2 (5 bases each). CDR3 length: 14 residues. CDR1 is SGHAT, CDR2 FQNNGV, per germline. V lost 7 bases to trimming and J lost 3 bases, with 14 bases between them. CDR3 DNA: TGTGCCAGCATCGGTGAGAGGGGTACAGATACGCAGTATTTT. Protein: CASIGERGTDTQYF.

The chain's CDR3 is CASSDNYSGRAGYGYTF. CDR3 DNA sequence: TGTGCCAGCAGCGATAATTATTCGGGACGCGCCGGCTATGGCTACACCTTC. The chain is built from TRBV7-9 and TRBJ1-2; D may be TRBD1 (5 bases). Trimming pared 5 bases from V and 4 bases from J, leaving 23 bases between. The CDR3 loop spans 17 amino acids. Germline loops: CDR1 SEHNR, CDR2 FQNEAQ (reference sequence).

This clonotype is a singleton in its sample. The chain couples TRBV28 to TRBJ1-2; D is perhaps TRBD1 (6 bases). Germline V gene data show CDR1 as MDHEN and CDR2 as SYDVKM. The CDR3 runs to 15 residues. V was cut by 11 bases and J by 4 bases, with 23 bases left in between. CDR3 sequence: CAHHPQGQRLYGYTF. The DNA for the CDR3 is TGTGCCCACCACCCCCAGGGGCAGAGGCTCTATGGCTACACCTTC.

The rearrangement links TRBV6-2 or TRBV6-3 to TRBJ2-5; TRBD2 matches 7 bases. The CDR3 consists of 16 residues. The germline V gene has CDR1 MNHEY and CDR2 SVGEGT. V gave up 4 bases and J gave up 4 bases; unmatched junction bases: 12. As DNA, the CDR3 is TGTGCCAGCAGTTCCATCTATGACGGGGGGTCAGAGACCCAGTACTTC. It translates to CASSSIYDGGSETQYF.

The CDR3 region is CASRNLTGTGRTDTQYF. The DNA for the CDR3 is TGTGCCAGCAGGAACCTCACCGGGACAGGTCGGACAGATACGCAGTATTTT. V is TRBV7-9 and J is TRBJ2-3; 8 bases line up with TRBD1. The V and J ends lost 6 bases and 3 bases, in that order; junction bases with no gene match: 14. This CDR3 is 17 amino acids long. Germline CDR1 and CDR2: SEHNR and FQNEAQ (reference sequence).

The chain recombines TRBV19 with TRBJ1-2; the D gene is possibly TRBD1 (5 bases). CDR1 and CDR2 from the germline V gene are LNHDA and SQIVND (reference sequence). CDR3 size: 16 residues. Deletions cut 0 bases from V and 1 base from J, with 12 bases between. The CDR3 region has the DNA TGTGCCAGTAGTATAGAAGGACAAGTTCTTAACTATGGCTACACCTTC. Translated: CASSIEGQVLNYGYTF.

Of note for this clonotype: The junction does not match germline at one end; this may be a read error. The J gene is TRBJ1-2, the V gene TRBV2; D is perhaps TRBD1 (6 bases). The germline gives CDR1 SNHLY, CDR2 FYNNEI. The CDR3 is made up of 9 amino acids. The DNA for the CDR3 is TGTGCCAGTCTGCAAGGACAGCGCTTC. The encoded protein is CASLQGQRF.

This clonotype occurred a few times. Relative to the germline gene, one junction end is altered; a read error may explain this. The chain links TRBV7-6 to TRBJ2-3; a possible D gene is TRBD1 (5 bases). Germline CDR1 is SGHVS and CDR2 is FNYEAQ. The CDR3 is 13 amino acids. CDR3 protein: CASSTQASDTQYF. For the CDR3, the DNA is TGTGCTAGCAGCACACAGGCATCAGATACGCAGTATTTT.